This TCR beta chain was found in a study of vaccination effects on CD4 cells after COVID-19. Study details: Early samples were taken at day +14, late at days +241, +227, +161. Post-vaccine sampling occurred a median 72 days after the second dose.

It was after roughly 11 days of culture that CD4+ T cells were isolated. The person had a PCR-confirmed SARS-CoV-2 infection during March to December 2020. Vaccine administered to participants consisted of two doses of either BNT162b2 or mRNA-1273. Half the medium was replaced with IL-2 medium on days 3 and 7. With regard to this clone: Antigen unknown.

Measured with immunoSEQ multiplex PCR; TCRdb has only the in-frame clones, and not every one. This sample carries about 34,000 clones, approximately 81% of them seen once, and the ten largest clones take under 8%. Study-level results: After vaccination, at late timepoints, clones induced by infection and by vaccine contracted markedly.

The V gene's germline CDR1 is SGHTA and CDR2 FQGNSA. The CDR3 is 18 amino acids. The ends lost 2 bases at V and 9 bases at J; junction bases unmatched: 12. The TCR sequence derives from a human donor who had a prior SARS-CoV-2 infection. The material sequenced was CD4+ T cells from PBMCs cultured without peptide, taken after COVID-19 vaccination. This chain links TRBV7-2 with TRBJ2-1; 14 bases are a match to TRBD2. The CDR3 here is CASSLYSGLAGVRGEQFF. For the CDR3, the DNA is TGTGCCAGCAGCTTATATTCGGGACTAGCGGGAGTTCGCGGTGAGCAGTTCTTC.